This TCR beta chain was sequenced during a study of T cell changes during pregnancy in multiple sclerosis. Generated by immunoSEQ multiplex PCR, the TCRdb table keeps only in-frame clones and is missing some. The sample lists 68,000 or so clones, roughly nine tenths occurring once. Germline CDR1 SGHTA, CDR2 FQGNSA. Between the trimmed V and J ends, which lost 1 base and 0 bases, there was a span of 7 bases. The CDR3 sequence is 15 residues long. J is TRBJ2-1 and V is TRBV7-2; no reliable D call. Sequencing was performed on peripheral blood, taken in the second trimester of pregnancy. This clonotype was obtained from a female donor in good health, enrolled as a control in a pregnancy study. The CDR3, as DNA: TGTGCCAGCAGCTTAGGGCTCAGCTCCTACAATGAGCAGTTCTTC. It yields the protein CASSLGLSSYNEQFF.